There are many counts of the clone carrying this T cell receptor (beta chain). Its specificity is unknown. The data are from a study of T cells in Graves' hyperthyroidism and ophthalmopathy. Points from the study as a whole: Most clonotypes that expanded in the thyroid above 0.001 also showed up in blood.

Amplification of TCR beta CDR3 regions was performed using RNA transcripts as template. With the HTBI primer set, the TCR CDR3 went through a first round of RT-PCR. MiXCR was run by TCRdb on the multiplex PCR reads, yielding one entry per CDR3 protein. The sample lists hundreds of thousands of distinct CDR3 sequences, around 15% occurring once. Lactation, pregnancy, other autoimmune disease or uncontrolled infection excluded patients. Diagnosing involved the use of clinical symptoms, serum thyroxine and TRAb, thyroid ultrasound and orbital computed tomography. The V and J ends lost 9 bases and 0 bases respectively, with 9 bases between them. CDR3 length equals 12 residues.

The rearrangement uses TRBV12-3 or TRBV12-4 and TRBJ2-7; D perhaps matches TRBD1 (6 bases). This receptor was identified in a woman in her thirties or forties with Graves' ophthalmopathy. Sequenced: blood. In DNA form, the CDR3 reads TGTGCCAGTTCAGGGGACTCCTACGAGCAGTACTTC. This encodes CASSGDSYEQYF.